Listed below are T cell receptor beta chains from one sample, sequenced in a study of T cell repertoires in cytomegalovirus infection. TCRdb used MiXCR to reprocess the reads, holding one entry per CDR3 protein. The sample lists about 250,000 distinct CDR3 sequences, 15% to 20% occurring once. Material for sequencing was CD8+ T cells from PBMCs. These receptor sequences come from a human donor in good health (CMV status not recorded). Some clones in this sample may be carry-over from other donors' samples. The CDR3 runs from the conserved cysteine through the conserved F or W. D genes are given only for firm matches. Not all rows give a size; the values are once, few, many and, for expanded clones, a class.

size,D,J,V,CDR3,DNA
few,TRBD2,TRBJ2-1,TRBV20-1,CSARTAGESSYNEQFF,TGCAGTGCTAGGACAGCGGGGGAAAGCTCCTACAATGAGCAGTTCTTC
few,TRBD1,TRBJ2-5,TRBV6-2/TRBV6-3,CASSYSTDRGRETQYF,TGTGCCAGCAGTTACTCCACCGACAGGGGAAGAGAGACCCAGTACTTC
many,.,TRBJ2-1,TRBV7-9,CASSSGTINEQFF,TGTGCCAGCAGCTCGGGGACAATTAATGAGCAGTTCTTC
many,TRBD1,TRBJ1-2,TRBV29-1,CSVEQQGVDYGYTF,TGCAGCGTTGAACAACAGGGGGTTGACTATGGCTACACCTTC
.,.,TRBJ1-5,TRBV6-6,CASRADGTNQPQHF,TGTGCCAGCAGAGCGGACGGCACTAATCAGCCCCAGCATTTT
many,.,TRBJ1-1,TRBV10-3,CAISDYRGQEAFF,TGTGCCATCAGTGATTACCGGGGCCAGGAAGCTTTCTTT
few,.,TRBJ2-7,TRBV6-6,CASSYGSGYEQYF,TGTGCCAGCAGTTACGGGTCGGGGTACGAGCAGTACTTC
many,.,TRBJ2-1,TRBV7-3,CASSLMAGEYNEQFF,TGTGCCAGCAGCTTAATGGCGGGTGAATACAATGAGCAGTTCTTC
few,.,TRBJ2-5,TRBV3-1,CASSQDLTEKTQYF,TGTGCCAGCAGCCAAGATCTGACAGAGAAGACCCAGTACTTC
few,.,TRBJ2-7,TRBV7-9,CASKRDTSYEQYF,TGTGCCAGCAAACGAGACACATCCTACGAGCAGTACTTC
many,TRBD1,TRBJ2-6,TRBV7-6,CASHDRAGANVLTF,TGTGCCAGTCACGACAGGGCTGGGGCCAACGTCCTGACTTTC
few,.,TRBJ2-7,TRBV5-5,CASSLGQYTYEQYF,TGTGCCAGCAGCTTAGGACAGTATACCTACGAGCAGTACTTC